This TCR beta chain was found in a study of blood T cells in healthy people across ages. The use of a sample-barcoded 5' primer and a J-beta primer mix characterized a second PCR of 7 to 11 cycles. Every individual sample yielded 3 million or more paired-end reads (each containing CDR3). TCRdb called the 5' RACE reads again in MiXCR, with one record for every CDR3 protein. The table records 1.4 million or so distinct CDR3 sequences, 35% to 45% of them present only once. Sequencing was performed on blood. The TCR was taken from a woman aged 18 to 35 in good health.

CDR3 protein: CASISGLAGGVGAQYF. The CDR3 DNA sequence: TGTGCCAGCATCTCGGGACTAGCGGGAGGGGTGGGTGCCCAGTACTTC. V and J are TRBV11-2 and TRBJ2-7; 16 nucleotides match TRBD2. The V gene's germline CDR1 is SGHAT and CDR2 FQNNGV. Germline trimming cut 7 bases from V and 10 bases from J; bases unmatched to any gene: 13. This CDR3 is 16 amino acids long.